Reported below is one T cell receptor (beta chain). Its antigen is not identified. At one of its ends the junction is not consistent with the germline gene, which may arise from a read error. The CDR3 runs to 17 residues. Germline V gene data show CDR1 as LGHDT and CDR2 as YNNKEL (reference sequence). Next came a second PCR, run for about 6 to 12 cycles, which used a sample-barcoded 5' primer along with a J-beta primer mix. TCRdb re-called the 5' RACE reads through MiXCR, storing one row per CDR3 protein. This sample has about 680,000 distinct CDR3 sequences; 45% to 50% occur once, and the top ten carry under 35%. Per sample, a minimum of 6 million PBMCs were isolated. This entry belongs to a study of blood T cells in healthy people across ages. General study points: Both naive CD4+ cell counts and diversity were greater in long-lived donors than in aged donors.

The receptor's source is an older woman in good health. V and J are TRBV3-1 and TRBJ2-1; no clear D gene. Material for sequencing was blood. CDR3 DNA: TGTGCCAGCGGCCAAGATCGCAGGCAGGCAAGCTACAATGAGCAGTTCTTC. This encodes CASGQDRRQASYNEQFF.